These 22 T cell receptor beta chains were all obtained from the same sample, sequenced in a study of early T cells in non-severe SARS-CoV-2 infection. TCRdb passed the 5' RACE reads through MiXCR, listing each CDR3 protein once. The sample has some 40,000 distinct CDR3 sequences, 5.5% to 7.5% seen once. Sequenced material: whole blood, taken at baseline. The receptor source for this set is an adult who was a healthcare worker with PCR-confirmed SARS-CoV-2 infection or an uninfected control (not recorded which).

This clonotype was detected many times. The CDR3 DNA sequence: TGTGCCAGCTTGGAGACAGGGAGAGATGGCTACACCTTC. Encoded protein: CASLETGRDGYTF. V usage is TRBV18 and J usage is TRBJ1-2; 7 bases agree with TRBD1. CDR3 length: 13 residues. Germline CDR1 KGHSH, CDR2 LQKENI. V shed 7 bases and J 6 bases; nucleotides not matched to a gene: 8.

This chain links TRBV7-9 with TRBJ2-3; a weak D match, TRBD1 (6 bases). The CDR3 extends over 16 amino acids. Per the germline V gene, CDR1 is SEHNR and CDR2 is FQNEAQ (reference sequence). Trimming took 5 bases from V and 6 from J, leaving 21 bases between them. CDR3 sequence reads: CASSRRTDWDVDTQYF. CDR3 nucleotide sequence: TGTGCCAGCAGCCGCCGGACAGATTGGGACGTGGATACGCAGTATTTT.

This clonotype has only a few counts. The J gene is TRBJ2-6, the V gene TRBV19; D might be TRBD1 (6 bases). The CDR3 length is 15 residues. Per the germline V gene, CDR1 is LNHDA and CDR2 is SQIVND (reference sequence). V was pared by 5 bases and J by 1 base, with 9 bases between. CDR3 in amino acids: CASSSGESGANVLTF. CDR3 coding DNA: TGTGCCAGTAGTTCAGGGGAATCTGGGGCCAACGTCCTGACTTTC.

This clonotype was recorded at least ten times. The J gene is TRBJ2-7, the V gene TRBV25-1, with TRBD1 as a possible D gene (6 bases). This CDR3 comprises 15 residues. V was cut by 1 base and J by 3 bases, with 13 bases left in between. CDR1 is MGHDK and CDR2 is SYGVNS in the germline V gene. The CDR3: CASSESGTPDYEQYF. CDR3 nucleotides: TGTGCCAGCAGTGAATCCGGGACACCAGACTACGAGCAGTACTTC.

This chain joins TRBV10-3 and TRBJ1-6; D gene unclear. The germline V gene encodes CDR1 ENHRY and CDR2 SYGVKD. CDR3 length: 14 residues. Trimming shortened V by 8 bases and J by 10 bases, and 18 bases separated the two germline ends. The CDR3 protein is CAIGSDSNNSPLHF. CDR3 nucleotide sequence: TGTGCCATCGGGTCGGATAGTAACAACTCACCCCTCCACTTT.

In its sample, this clonotype was seen a few times. The gene calls are TRBV6-1 and TRBJ2-3; D is uncertain. Trimming removed 3 bases from V and 2 bases from J, with 6 bases in between. Germline CDR1 MNHNS, CDR2 SASEGT. This CDR3 region has 13 residues. The CDR3 loop reads CASSDLFTDTQYF. DNA for the CDR3: TGTGCCAGCAGTGATCTTTTCACAGATACGCAGTATTTT.

This clonotype was observed many times. J is TRBJ2-7 and V is TRBV6-2 or TRBV6-3; TRBD2 matches 10 bases. The CDR3 spans 15 residues. Germline V gene lookup returns CDR1 MNHEY and CDR2 SVGEGT. The V segment lost 6 bases and the J segment 4 bases; nucleotides outside the gene matches: 9. The CDR3 region has the DNA TGTGCCAGCAGAGACACTAGCGGGGACGTATACGAGCAGTACTTC. Residues: CASRDTSGDVYEQYF.

This clonotype was detected many times. This chain links TRBV7-2 with TRBJ2-7; possibly TRBD2 for D (6 bases). Germline loops: CDR1 SGHTA, CDR2 FQGNSA. The CDR3 consists of 13 residues. With 5 bases removed from V and 6 bases from J, the gap between germline ends came to 14 bases. The CDR3 coding sequence is TGTGCCAGCAGCCGGGACTGGGGGGTCGAGCAGTACTTC. It yields the protein CASSRDWGVEQYF. Full variable domain (outside the CDR3, taken from reference TRBV7-2 and TRBJ2-7): GAGVSQSPSNKVTEKGKDVELRCDPISGHTALYWYRQSLGQGLEFLIYFQGNSAPDKSGLPSDRFSAERTGGSVSTLTIQRTQQEDSAVYLCASSRDWGVEQYFGPGTRLTVT.

There are many counts of this clonotype. This rearrangement joins TRBV25-1 to TRBJ2-1, with TRBD2 identical over 13 bases. The V gene's germline CDR1 is MGHDK and CDR2 SYGVNS. V gave up 5 bases and J gave up 4 bases; unmatched junction bases: 2. The CDR3 has 15 residues. The CDR3 reads CASSRTSGSYNEQFF. CDR3 DNA sequence: TGTGCCAGCAGTAGGACTAGCGGGAGTTACAATGAGCAGTTCTTC. Full variable domain (missing parts from reference TRBV25-1 and TRBJ2-1): EADIYQTPRYLVIGTGKKITLECSQTMGHDKMYWYQQDPGMELHLIHYSYGVNSTEKGDLSSESTVSRIRTEHFPLTLESARPSHTSQYLCASSRTSGSYNEQFFGPGTRLTVL.

This clonotype was seen more than once but under ten times. V gene TRBV7-9 combines with J gene TRBJ2-1, with 7 bases matching TRBD1. CDR3 size: 14 residues. CDR1 is SEHNR, CDR2 FQNEAQ, per germline (reference sequence). V dropped 4 bases and J dropped 7; count of bases not matched to a gene: 7. The chain's CDR3 is CASSSTTGRNEQFF. The CDR3 nucleotides read TGTGCCAGCAGCTCTACGACAGGGAGAAATGAGCAGTTCTTC.

The CDR3, as DNA: TGTGCCAGCAGTGAAGGGGGTCCCTACGAGCAGTACTTC. Translating it yields CASSEGGPYEQYF. This chain joins TRBV2 and TRBJ2-7; D is unclear. With 1 base removed from V and 2 bases from J, the gap between germline ends came to 6 bases. Looked up from germline, CDR1 is SNHLY and CDR2 is FYNNEI. The CDR3 contains 13 residues.

This clonotype appeared many times. DNA for the CDR3: TGTGCCAGCAGTCTAAGCGTCTCAGATACGCAGTATTTT. Translation gives CASSLSVSDTQYF. The rearrangement links TRBV6-5 to TRBJ2-3; D is ambiguous. Per germline, CDR1 MNHEY and CDR2 SVGAGI. Trimming took off 5 bases at V and 4 bases at J, with 10 bases between the two ends. The CDR3 is 13 amino acids.

This clonotype was found a few times. The chain combines TRBV9 with TRBJ2-3; D might be TRBD1 (5 bases). This CDR3 is built from 13 residues. Germline assignment: CDR1 SGDLS and CDR2 YYNGEE. V was cut by 2 bases and J by 3 bases, with 7 bases left in between. The CDR3 nucleotides are TGTGCCAGCAGCGTGCAGGGTACAGATACGCAGTATTTT. It specifies CASSVQGTDTQYF.

In its sample, this clonotype was seen many times. The gene calls are TRBV29-1 and TRBJ2-3; 11 bases fit TRBD2. After removal of 2 bases from V and 7 bases from J, the junction contained 17 bases not matched to a gene. From germline, CDR1 is SQVTM and CDR2 ANQGSEA. This CDR3 is built from 18 residues. CDR3 nucleotides: TGCAGCGTTGAATTGACTAGCGGGACCACCCTTCGTGGGTATACGCAGTATTTT. Protein product: CSVELTSGTTLRGYTQYF.

The chain recombines TRBV24-1 with TRBJ2-5; 10 nucleotides match TRBD2. Trimming took 0 bases from V and 0 from J; bases not matched to a gene: 3. The CDR3 contains 17 residues. Germline loops: CDR1 KGHDR, CDR2 SFDVKD. DNA of the CDR3: TGTGCCACCAGTGATTTGACTAGCGGGACCTACCAAGAGACCCAGTACTTC. Residues: CATSDLTSGTYQETQYF.

Many counts were recorded for this clonotype. V gene TRBV6-1 combines with J gene TRBJ2-7; D is ambiguous. V shed 0 bases and J shed 3 bases, with 9 bases lying between them. Germline lookup yields CDR1 MNHNS and CDR2 SASEGT. CDR3 length: 14 residues. The CDR3 region has the DNA TGTGCCAGCAGTGAAGCTCAGGACGGCTACGAGCAGTACTTC. Its translation is CASSEAQDGYEQYF.

The V gene is TRBV7-2, the J gene TRBJ1-4, with 8 nucleotides matching TRBD1. The CDR3 has 15 residues. Germline CDR1 and CDR2: SGHTA and FQGNSA. After removal of 5 bases from V and 11 bases from J, the junction contained 13 bases not matched to a gene. CDR3 loop: CASSEDRGSQGKLFF. The CDR3 DNA reads as TGTGCCAGCAGCGAAGACAGGGGCTCCCAGGGGAAACTGTTTTTT. Filled out from reference TRBV7-2 and TRBJ1-4, the complete variable domain reads GAGVSQSPSNKVTEKGKDVELRCDPISGHTALYWYRQSLGQGLEFLIYFQGNSAPDKSGLPSDRFSAERTGGSVSTLTIQRTQQEDSAVYLCASSEDRGSQGKLFFGSGTQLSVL.

CDR3 amino acids: CASSSTSGGDVETQYF. CDR3 nucleotide sequence: TGTGCCAGCTCATCGACTAGCGGGGGGGATGTGGAGACCCAGTACTTC. The rearrangement joins TRBV18 to TRBJ2-5; 14 nucleotides line up with TRBD2. The trim removed 5 bases at V and 5 bases at J, leaving 7 bases unmatched. CDR1 and CDR2 from the germline V gene are KGHSH and LQKENI. The CDR3 spans 16 residues.

This clonotype was counted a single time. As DNA, the CDR3 is TGTGCCAGCAGCGTATCCGCAGATACGCAGTATTTT. It codes for CASSVSADTQYF. The chain carries TRBV9 and TRBJ2-3; D not certain. Germline values: CDR1 SGDLS, CDR2 YYNGEE. Deletions cut 1 base from V and 4 bases from J, with 4 bases between. The CDR3 is 12 amino acids.

This clonotype occurred many times. V gene TRBV6-1 combines with J gene TRBJ1-2; the D gene is possibly TRBD1 (5 bases). The V gene lost 8 bases and the J gene lost 13 bases, with 14 bases spanning the gap. This CDR3 contains 10 residues. CDR1 and CDR2 (germline): MNHNS, SASEGT. The CDR3 DNA follows: TGTGCCAGCCGGGGGACCTCTGCCACCTTC. Residues: CASRGTSATF.

This clonotype was seen repeatedly, ten times or more. This sequence joins TRBV5-1 and TRBJ2-2, with 9 bases lining up with TRBD2. The CDR3 has 17 amino acids. J gave up 0 bases and V 1 base, and 4 bases lay outside the gene matches. Looked up from germline, CDR1 is SGHRS and CDR2 is YFSETQ. The DNA of the CDR3 is TGCGCCAGCAGCTTGCGGCCTAGCGGGGCGAACACCGGGGAGCTGTTTTTT. This translates into CASSLRPSGANTGELFF.

There are many counts of this clonotype. The CDR3 sequence is CASSPHQTGTAEQYF. The DNA for the CDR3 is TGTGCCAGCAGTCCACACCAAACAGGGACCGCCGAGCAGTACTTC. The rearrangement joins TRBV12-3 or TRBV12-4 to TRBJ2-7; tentative D call: TRBD1 (6 bases). The CDR3 sequence is 15 residues long. V was shortened by 5 bases and J by 6 bases, with 20 bases between the two germline ends.